The clone carrying this T cell receptor (beta chain) was recorded only once. At baseline, cycle 4 day 1, and cycle 7 day 1, blood was sampled. Germline V gives CDR1 SNHLY, CDR2 FYNNEI. The CDR3 is made up of 14 amino acids. The V and J ends lost 2 bases and 4 bases respectively, with 9 bases between them. Libraries were prepared by immunoSEQ multiplex PCR; TCRdb keeps only in-frame clonotypes and omits some of them. Of over 150,000 clones listed, roughly 92% were seen once; the top ten hold just over 0.3%. This record belongs to a study of OX40 agonist ivuxolimab in advanced cancers. Study context: Patients were dosed intravenously with ivuxolimab at 0.01 to 10 mg/kg every 2 weeks.

The genes are TRBV2 and TRBJ1-5, with D tentatively TRBD1 (6 bases). This receptor was taken from an adult with an advanced solid tumor such as melanoma, head and neck, liver or kidney cancer. Material: CD4+ or CD8+ T cells sorted from blood, obtained in a trial of the OX40 agonist ivuxolimab. The CDR3 coding sequence is TGTGCCAGCAGTGAAAGGGGGGGGAATCAGCCCCAGCATTTT. Protein product: CASSERGGNQPQHF.